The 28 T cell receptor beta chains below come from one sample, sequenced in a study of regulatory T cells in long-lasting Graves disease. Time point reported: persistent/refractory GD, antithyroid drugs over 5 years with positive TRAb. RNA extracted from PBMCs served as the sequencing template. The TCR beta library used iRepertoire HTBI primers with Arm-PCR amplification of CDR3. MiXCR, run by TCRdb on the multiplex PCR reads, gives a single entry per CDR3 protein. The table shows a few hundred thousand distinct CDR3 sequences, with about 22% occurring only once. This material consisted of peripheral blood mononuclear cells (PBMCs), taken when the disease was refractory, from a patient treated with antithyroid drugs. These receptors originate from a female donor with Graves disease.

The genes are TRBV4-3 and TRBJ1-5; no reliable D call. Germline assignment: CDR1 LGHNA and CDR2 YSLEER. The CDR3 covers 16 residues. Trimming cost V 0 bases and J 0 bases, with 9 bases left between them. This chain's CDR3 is CASSQDWVYSNQPQHF. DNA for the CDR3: TGCGCCAGCAGCCAAGATTGGGTCTATAGCAATCAGCCCCAGCATTTT.

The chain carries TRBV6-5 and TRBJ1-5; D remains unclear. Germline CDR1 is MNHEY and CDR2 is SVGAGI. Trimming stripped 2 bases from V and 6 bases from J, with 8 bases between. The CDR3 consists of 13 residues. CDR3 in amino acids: CASSYARGQPQHF. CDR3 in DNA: TGTGCCAGCAGTTACGCCCGGGGTCAGCCCCAGCATTTT.

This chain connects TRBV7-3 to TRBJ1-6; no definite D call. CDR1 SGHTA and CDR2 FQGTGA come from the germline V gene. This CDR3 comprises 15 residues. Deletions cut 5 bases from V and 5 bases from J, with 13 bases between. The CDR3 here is CASSLTGQNNSPLHF. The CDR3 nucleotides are TGTGCCAGCAGCCTTACTGGGCAGAATAATTCACCCCTCCACTTT.

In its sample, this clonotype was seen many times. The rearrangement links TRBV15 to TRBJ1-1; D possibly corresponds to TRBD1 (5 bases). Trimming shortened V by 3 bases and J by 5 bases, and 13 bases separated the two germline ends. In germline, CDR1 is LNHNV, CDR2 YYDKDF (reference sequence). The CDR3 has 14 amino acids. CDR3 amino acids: CATSRGVTGTEAFF. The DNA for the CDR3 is TGTGCCACCAGCAGGGGGGTTACAGGAACTGAAGCTTTCTTT.

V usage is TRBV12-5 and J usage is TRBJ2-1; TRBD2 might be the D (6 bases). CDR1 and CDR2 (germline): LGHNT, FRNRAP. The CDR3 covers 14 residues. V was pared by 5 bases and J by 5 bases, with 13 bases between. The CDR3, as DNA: TGTGCTAGTGGTACCCCGGGACTCGACAATGAGCAGTTCTTC. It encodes CASGTPGLDNEQFF.

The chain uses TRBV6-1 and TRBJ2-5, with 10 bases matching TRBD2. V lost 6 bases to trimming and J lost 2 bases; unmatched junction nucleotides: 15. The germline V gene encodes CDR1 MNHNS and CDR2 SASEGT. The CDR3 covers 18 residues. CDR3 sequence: CASSPPAWTSGLQETQYF. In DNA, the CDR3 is TGTGCCAGCAGCCCCCCCGCATGGACTAGCGGACTTCAAGAGACCCAGTACTTC.

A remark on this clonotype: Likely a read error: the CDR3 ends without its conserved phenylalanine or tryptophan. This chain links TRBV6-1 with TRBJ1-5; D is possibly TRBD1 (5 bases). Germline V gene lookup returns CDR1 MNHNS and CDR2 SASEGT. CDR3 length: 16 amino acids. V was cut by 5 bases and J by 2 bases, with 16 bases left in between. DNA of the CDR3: TGTGCCAGCAGTAAGCCCGGGACTCAGGGCAATCAGCCCCAGCATCTT. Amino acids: CASSKPGTQGNQPQHL.

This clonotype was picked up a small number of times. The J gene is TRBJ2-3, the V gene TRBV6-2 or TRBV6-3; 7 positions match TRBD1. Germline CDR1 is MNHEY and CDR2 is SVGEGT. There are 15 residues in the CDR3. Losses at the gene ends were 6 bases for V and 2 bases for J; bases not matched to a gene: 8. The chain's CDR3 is CASRRGQLITDTQYF. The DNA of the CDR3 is TGTGCCAGCAGACGGGGACAGCTCATCACAGATACGCAGTATTTT.

The CDR3 bases are TGTGCCAGCAGCTTGGGGGGCGGCTGGGGGCGGGAGACCCAGTACTTC. Translation: CASSLGGGWGRETQYF. The rearrangement uses TRBV5-4 and TRBJ2-5, with D possibly TRBD1 on 6 matching bases. Looked up from germline, CDR1 is SGHNT and CDR2 is YYREEE (reference sequence). The CDR3 consists of 16 residues. Trimming took 0 bases from V and 5 from J, leaving 17 bases between them.

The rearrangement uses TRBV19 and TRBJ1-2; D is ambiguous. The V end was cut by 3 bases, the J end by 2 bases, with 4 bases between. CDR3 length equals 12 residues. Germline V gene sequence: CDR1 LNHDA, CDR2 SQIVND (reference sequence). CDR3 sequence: CASSMLNYGYTF. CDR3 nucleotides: TGTGCCAGTAGTATGTTGAACTATGGCTACACCTTC. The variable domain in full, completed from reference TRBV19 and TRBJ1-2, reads DGGITQSPKYLFRKEGQNVTLSCEQNLNHDAMYWYRQDPGQGLRLIYYSQIVNDFQKGDIAEGYSVSREKKESFPLTVTSAQKNPTAFYLCASSMLNYGYTFGSGTRLTVV.

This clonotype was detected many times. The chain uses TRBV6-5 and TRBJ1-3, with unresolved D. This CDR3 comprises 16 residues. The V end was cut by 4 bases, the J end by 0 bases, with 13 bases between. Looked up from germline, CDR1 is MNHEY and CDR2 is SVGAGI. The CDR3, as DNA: TGTGCCAGCAGTTTCATCCGCTTCAGCTCTGGAAACACCATATATTTT. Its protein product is CASSFIRFSSGNTIYF.

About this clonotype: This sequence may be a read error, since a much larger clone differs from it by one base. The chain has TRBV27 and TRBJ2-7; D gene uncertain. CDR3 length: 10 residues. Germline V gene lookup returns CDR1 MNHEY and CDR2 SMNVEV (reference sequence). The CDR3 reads CASRPYEQHF. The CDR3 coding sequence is TGTGCCAGCAGACCATACGAGCAGCACTTC.

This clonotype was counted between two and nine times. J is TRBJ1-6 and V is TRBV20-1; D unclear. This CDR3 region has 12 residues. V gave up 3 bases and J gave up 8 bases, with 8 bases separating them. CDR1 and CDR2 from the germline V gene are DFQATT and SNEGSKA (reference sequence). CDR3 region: CSARLRDSPLHF. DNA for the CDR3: TGCAGTGCTAGGCTAAGAGATTCACCCCTCCACTTT.

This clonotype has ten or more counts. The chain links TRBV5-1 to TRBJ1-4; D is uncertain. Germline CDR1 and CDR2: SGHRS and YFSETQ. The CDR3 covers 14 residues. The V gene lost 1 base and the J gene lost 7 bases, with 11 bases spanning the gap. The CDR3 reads CASSLTFQAEKLFF. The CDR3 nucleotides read TGCGCCAGCAGCTTGACATTCCAGGCTGAAAAACTGTTTTTT.

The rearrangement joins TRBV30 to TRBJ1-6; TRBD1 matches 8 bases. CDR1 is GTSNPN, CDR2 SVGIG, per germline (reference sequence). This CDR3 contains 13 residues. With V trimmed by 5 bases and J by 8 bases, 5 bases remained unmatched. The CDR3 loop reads CAWGQTGDSPLHF. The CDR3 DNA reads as TGTGCCTGGGGGCAGACAGGGGATTCACCCCTCCACTTT. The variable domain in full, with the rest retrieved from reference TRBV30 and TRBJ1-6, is SQTIHQWPATLVQPVGSPLSLECTVEGTSNPNLYWYRQAAGRGLQLLFYSVGIGQISSEVPQNLSASRPQDRQFILSSKKLLLSDSGFYLCAWGQTGDSPLHFGNGTRLTVT.

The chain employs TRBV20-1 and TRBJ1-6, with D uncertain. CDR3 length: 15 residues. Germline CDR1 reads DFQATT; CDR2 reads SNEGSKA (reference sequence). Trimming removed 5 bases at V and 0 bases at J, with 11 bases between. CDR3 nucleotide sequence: TGCAGTGCTTACCCCAGTTACTCCTATAATTCACCCCTCCACTTT. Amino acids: CSAYPSYSYNSPLHF.

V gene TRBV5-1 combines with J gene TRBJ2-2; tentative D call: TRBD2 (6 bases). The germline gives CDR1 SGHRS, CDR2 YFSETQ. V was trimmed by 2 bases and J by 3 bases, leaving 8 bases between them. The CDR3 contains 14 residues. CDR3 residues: CASSFGDYTGELFF. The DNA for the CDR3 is TGCGCCAGCAGCTTCGGGGACTACACCGGGGAGCTGTTTTTT.

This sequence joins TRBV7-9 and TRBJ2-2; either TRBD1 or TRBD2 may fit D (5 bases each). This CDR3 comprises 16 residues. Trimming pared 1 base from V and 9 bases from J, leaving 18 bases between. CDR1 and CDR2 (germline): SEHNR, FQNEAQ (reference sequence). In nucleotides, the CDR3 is TGTGCCAGCAGCTTAGTACGGGGCCCAACGCCCCGGGAGCTGTTTTTT. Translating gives CASSLVRGPTPRELFF.

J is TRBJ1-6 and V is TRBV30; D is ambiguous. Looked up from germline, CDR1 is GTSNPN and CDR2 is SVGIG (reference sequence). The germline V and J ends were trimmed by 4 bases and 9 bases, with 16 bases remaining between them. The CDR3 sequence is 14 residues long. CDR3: CAWTMGNAGSPLHF. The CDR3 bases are TGTGCCTGGACGATGGGCAATGCGGGTTCACCCCTCCACTTT. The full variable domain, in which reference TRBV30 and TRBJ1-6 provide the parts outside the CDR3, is SQTIHQWPATLVQPVGSPLSLECTVEGTSNPNLYWYRQAAGRGLQLLFYSVGIGQISSEVPQNLSASRPQDRQFILSSKKLLLSDSGFYLCAWTMGNAGSPLHFGNGTRLTVT.

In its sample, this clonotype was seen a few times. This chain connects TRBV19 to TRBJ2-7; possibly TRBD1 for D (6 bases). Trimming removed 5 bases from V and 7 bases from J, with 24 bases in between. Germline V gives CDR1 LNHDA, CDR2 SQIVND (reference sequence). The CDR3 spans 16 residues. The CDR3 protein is CASSGASGTRPREQYF. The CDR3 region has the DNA TGTGCCAGTAGTGGAGCCTCCGGGACACGCCCTAGGGAGCAGTACTTC.

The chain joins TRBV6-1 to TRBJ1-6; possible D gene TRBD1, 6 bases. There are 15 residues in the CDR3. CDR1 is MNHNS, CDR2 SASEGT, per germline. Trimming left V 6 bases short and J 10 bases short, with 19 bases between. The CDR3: CASRAHGGGGSPLHF. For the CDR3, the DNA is TGTGCCAGCAGAGCGCACGGCGGGGGGGGCTCACCCCTCCACTTT.

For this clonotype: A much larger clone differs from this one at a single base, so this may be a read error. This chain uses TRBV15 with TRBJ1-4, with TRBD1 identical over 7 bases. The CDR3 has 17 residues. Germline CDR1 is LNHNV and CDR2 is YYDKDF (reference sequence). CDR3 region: CATSRDLPAGGDEKLLF. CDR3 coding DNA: TGTGCCACCAGCAGAGATCTCCCGGCAGGGGGGGACGAAAAACTGCTTTTT.

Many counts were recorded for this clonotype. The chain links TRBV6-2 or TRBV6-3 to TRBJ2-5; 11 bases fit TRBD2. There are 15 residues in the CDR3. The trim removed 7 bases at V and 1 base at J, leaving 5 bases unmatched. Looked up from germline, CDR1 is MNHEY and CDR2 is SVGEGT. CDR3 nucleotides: TGTGCCAGCATCCCTAGCGGGAGGTTCCAAGAGACCCAGTACTTC. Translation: CASIPSGRFQETQYF.

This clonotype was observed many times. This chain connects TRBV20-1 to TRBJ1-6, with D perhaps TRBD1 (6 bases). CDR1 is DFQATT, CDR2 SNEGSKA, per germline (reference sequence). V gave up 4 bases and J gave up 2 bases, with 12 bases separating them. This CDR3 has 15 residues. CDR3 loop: CSAIQGLTYNSPLHF. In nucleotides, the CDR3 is TGCAGTGCTATACAGGGCTTGACCTATAATTCACCCCTCCACTTT.

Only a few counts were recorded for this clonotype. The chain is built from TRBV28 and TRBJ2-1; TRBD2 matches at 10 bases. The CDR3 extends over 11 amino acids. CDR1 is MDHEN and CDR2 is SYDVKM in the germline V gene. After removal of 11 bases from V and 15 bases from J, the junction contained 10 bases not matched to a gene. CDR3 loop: CAGLAGVHLFF. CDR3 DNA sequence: TGTGCCGGGCTAGCGGGAGTTCACCTGTTCTTC.

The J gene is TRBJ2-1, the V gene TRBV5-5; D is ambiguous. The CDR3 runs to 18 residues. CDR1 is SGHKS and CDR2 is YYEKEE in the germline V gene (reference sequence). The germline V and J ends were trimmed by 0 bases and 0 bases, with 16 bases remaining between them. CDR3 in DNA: TGTGCCAGCAGCTTGGCCTGGCTAAGATTTAGCTCCTACAATGAGCAGTTCTTC. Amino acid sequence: CASSLAWLRFSSYNEQFF.

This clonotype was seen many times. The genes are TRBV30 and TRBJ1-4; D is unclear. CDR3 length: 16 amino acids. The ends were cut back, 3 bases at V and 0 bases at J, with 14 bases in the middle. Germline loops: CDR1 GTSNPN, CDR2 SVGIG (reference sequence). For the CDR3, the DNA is TGTGCCTGGAGCGGCGATCGGGGTGCAACTAATGAAAAACTGTTTTTT. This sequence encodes CAWSGDRGATNEKLFF. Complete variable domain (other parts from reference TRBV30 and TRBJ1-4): SQTIHQWPATLVQPVGSPLSLECTVEGTSNPNLYWYRQAAGRGLQLLFYSVGIGQISSEVPQNLSASRPQDRQFILSSKKLLLSDSGFYLCAWSGDRGATNEKLFFGSGTQLSVL.

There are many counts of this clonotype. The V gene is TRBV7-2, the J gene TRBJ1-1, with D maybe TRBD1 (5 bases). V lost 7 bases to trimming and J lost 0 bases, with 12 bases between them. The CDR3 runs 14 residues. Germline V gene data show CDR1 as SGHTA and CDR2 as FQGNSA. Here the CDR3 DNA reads TGTGCCAGCACCGCAGGGTCCATGAACACTGAAGCTTTCTTT. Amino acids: CASTAGSMNTEAFF.